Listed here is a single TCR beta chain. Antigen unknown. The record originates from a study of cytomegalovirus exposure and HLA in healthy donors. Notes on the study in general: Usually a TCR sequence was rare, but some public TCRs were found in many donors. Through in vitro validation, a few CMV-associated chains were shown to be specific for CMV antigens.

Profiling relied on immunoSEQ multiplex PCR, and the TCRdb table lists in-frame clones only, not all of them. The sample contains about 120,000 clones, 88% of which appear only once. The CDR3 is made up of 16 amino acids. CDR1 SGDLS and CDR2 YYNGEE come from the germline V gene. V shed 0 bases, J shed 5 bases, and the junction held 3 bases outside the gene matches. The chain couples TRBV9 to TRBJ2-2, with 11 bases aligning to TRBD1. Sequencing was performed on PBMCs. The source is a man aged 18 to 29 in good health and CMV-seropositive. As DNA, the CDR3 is TGTGCCAGCAGCGTAGGGACAGGGGGCAGGACCGGGGAGCTGTTTTTT. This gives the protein CASSVGTGGRTGELFF. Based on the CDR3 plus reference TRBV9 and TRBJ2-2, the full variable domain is DSGVTQTPKHLITATGQRVTLRCSPRSGDLSVYWYQQSLDQGLQFLIQYYNGEERAKGNILERFSAQQFPDLHSELNLSSLELGDSALYFCASSVGTGGRTGELFFGEGSRLTVL.